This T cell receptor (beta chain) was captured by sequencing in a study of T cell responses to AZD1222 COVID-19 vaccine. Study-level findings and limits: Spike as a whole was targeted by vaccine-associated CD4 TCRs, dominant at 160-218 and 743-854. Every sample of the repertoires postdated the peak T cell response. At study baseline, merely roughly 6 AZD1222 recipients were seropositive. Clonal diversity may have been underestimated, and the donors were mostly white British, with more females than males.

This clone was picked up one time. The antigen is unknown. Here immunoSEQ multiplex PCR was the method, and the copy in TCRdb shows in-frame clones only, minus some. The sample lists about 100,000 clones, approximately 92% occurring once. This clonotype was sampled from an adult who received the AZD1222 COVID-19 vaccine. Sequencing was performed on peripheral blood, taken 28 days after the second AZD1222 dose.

CDR3 amino acids: CASSLLLASYEQYF. DNA of the CDR3: TGTGCCAGCAGCTTATTACTTGCCTCCTACGAGCAGTACTTC. The genes are TRBV7-8 and TRBJ2-7, with D uncertain. The V end was cut by 2 bases, the J end by 0 bases, with 8 bases between. CDR1 is SGHVS, CDR2 FQNEAQ, per germline. The CDR3 consists of 14 residues.